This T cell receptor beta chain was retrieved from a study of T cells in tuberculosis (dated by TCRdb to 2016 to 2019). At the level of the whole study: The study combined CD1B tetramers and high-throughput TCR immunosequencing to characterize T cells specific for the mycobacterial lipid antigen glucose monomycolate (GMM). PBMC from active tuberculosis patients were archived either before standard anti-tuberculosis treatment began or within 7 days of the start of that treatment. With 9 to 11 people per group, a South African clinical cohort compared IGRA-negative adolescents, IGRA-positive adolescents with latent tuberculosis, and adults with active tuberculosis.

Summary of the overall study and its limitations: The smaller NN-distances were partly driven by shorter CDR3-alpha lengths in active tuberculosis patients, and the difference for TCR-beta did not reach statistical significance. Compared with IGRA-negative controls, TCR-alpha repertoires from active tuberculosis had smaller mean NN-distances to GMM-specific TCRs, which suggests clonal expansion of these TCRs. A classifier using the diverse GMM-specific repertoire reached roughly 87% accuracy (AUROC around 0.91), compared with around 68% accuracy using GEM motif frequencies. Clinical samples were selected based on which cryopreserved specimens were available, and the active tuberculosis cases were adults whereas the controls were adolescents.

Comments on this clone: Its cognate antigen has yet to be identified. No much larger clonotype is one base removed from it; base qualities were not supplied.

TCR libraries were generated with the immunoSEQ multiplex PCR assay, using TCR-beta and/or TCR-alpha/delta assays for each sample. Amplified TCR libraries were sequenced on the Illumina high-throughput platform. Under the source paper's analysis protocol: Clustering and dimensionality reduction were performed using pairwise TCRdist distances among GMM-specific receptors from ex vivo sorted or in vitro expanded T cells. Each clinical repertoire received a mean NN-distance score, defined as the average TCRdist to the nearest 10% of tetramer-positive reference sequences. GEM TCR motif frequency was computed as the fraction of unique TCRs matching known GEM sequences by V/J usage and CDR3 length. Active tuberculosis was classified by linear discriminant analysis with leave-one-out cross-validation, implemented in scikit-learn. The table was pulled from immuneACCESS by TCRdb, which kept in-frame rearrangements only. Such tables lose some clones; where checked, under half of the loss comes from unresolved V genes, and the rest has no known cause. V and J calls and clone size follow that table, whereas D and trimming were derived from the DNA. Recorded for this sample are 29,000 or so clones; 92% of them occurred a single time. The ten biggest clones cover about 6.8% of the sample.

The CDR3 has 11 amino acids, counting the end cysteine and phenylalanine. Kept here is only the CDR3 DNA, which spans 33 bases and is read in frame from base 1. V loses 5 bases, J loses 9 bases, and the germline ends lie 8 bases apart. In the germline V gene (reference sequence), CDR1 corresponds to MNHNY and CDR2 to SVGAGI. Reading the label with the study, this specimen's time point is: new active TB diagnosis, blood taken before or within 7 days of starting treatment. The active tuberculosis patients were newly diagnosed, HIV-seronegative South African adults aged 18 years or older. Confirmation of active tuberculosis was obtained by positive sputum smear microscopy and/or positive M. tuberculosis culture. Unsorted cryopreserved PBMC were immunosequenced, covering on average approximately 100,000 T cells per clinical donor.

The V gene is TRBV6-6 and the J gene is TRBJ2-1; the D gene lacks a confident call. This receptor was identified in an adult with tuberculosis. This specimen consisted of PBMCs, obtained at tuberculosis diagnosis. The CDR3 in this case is CASSLYGEQFF. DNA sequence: TGTGCCAGCAGTCTATACGGTGAGCAGTTCTTC.